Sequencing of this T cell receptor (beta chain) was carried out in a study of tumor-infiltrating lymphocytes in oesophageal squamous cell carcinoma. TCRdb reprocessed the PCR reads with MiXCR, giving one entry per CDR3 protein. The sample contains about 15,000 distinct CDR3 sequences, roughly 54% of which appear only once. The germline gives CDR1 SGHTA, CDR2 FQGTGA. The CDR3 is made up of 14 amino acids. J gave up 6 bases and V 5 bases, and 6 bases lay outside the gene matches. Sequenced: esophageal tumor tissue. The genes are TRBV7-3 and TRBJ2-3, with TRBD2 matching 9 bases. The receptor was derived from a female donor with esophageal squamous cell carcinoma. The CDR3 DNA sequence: TGTGCCAGCAGCCCCATGGCGGGGGGGGATACGCAGTATTTT. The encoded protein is CASSPMAGGDTQYF.